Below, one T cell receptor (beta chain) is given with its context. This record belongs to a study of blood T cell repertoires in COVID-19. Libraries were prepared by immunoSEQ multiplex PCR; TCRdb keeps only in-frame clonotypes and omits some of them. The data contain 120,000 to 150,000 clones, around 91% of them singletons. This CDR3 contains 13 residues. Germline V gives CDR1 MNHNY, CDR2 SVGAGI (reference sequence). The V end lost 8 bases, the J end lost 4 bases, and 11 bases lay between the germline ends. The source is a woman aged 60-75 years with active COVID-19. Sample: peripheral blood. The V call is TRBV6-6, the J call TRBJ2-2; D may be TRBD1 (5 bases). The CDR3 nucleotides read TGTGCCAGCGGAAGACAGTCCACCGGGGAGCTGTTTTTT. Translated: CASGRQSTGELFF.